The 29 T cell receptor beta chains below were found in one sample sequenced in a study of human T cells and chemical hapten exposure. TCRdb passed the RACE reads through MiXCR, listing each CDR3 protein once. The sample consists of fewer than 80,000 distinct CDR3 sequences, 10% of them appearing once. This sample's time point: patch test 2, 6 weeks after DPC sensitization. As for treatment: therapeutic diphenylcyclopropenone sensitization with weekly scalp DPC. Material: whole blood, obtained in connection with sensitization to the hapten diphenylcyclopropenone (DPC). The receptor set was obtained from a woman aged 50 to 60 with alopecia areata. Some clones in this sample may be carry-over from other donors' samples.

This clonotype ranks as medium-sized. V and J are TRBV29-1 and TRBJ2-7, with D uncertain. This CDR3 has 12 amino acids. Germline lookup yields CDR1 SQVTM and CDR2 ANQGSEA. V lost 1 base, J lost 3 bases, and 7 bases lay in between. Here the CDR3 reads CSVEVGNYEQYF. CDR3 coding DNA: TGCAGCGTTGAAGTTGGGAACTACGAGCAGTACTTC.

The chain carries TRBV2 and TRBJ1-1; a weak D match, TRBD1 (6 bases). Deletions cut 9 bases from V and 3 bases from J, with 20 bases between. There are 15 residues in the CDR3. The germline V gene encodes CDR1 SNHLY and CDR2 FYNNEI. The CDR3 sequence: CASHTGILRYTEAFF. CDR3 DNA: TGTGCCAGTCACACAGGGATTCTGAGGTACACTGAAGCTTTCTTT.

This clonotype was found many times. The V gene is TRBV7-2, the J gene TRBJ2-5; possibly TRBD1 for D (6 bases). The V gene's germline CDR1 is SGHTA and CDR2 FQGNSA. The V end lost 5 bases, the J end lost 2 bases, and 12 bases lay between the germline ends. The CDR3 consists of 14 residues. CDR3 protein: CASSRDRTQETQYF. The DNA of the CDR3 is TGTGCCAGCAGCCGAGACAGGACTCAAGAGACCCAGTACTTC.

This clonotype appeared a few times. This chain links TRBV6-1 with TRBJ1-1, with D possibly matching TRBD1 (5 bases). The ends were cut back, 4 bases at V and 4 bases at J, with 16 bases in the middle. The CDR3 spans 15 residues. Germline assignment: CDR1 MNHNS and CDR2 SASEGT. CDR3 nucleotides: TGTGCCAGCAGTGCCTCCGGGGCCCAAATCACTGAAGCTTTCTTT. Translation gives CASSASGAQITEAFF.

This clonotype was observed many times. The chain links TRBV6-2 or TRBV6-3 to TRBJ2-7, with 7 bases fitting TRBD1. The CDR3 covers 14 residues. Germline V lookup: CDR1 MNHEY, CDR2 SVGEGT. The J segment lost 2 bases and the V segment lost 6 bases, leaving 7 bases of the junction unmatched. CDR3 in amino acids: CASRYAGTAYEQYF. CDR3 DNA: TGTGCCAGCAGGTACGCCGGGACAGCCTACGAGCAGTACTTC.

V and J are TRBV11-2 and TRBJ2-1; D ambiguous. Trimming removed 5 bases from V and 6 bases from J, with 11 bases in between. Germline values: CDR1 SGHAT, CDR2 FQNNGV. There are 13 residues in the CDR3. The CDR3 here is CASSGLVINEQFF. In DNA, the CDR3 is TGTGCCAGCAGCGGGTTAGTCATCAATGAGCAGTTCTTC. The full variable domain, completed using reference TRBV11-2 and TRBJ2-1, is EAGVAQSPRYKIIEKRQSVAFWCNPISGHATLYWYQQILGQGPKLLIQFQNNGVVDDSQLPKDRFSAERLKGVDSTLKIQPAKLEDSAVYLCASSGLVINEQFFGPGTRLTVL.

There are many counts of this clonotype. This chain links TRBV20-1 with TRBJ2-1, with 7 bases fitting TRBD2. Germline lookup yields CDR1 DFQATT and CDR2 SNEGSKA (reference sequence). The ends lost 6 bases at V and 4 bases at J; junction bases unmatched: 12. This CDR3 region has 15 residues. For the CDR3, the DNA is TGCAGTGCCTCCCCCGCTAGCGGAGTATACAATGAGCAGTTCTTC. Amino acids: CSASPASGVYNEQFF.

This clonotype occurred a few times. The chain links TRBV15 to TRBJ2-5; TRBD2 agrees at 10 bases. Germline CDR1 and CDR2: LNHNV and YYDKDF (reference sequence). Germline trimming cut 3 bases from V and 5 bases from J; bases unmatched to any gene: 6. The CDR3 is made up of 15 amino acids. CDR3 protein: CATSSQTSGLETQYF. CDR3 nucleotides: TGTGCCACCAGCAGCCAGACTAGCGGGTTGGAGACCCAGTACTTC.

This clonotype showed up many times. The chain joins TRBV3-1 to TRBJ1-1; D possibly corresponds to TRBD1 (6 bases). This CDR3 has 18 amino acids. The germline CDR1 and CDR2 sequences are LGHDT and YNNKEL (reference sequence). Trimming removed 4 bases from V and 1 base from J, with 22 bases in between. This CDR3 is CASSRLPRGGHPNTEAFF. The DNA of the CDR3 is TGTGCCAGCAGCCGCCTACCACGGGGGGGCCACCCGAACACTGAAGCTTTCTTT. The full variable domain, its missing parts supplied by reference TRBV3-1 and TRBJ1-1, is DTAVSQTPKYLVTQMGNDKSIKCEQNLGHDTMYWYKQDSKKFLKIMFSYNNKELIINETVPNRFSPKSPDKAHLNLHINSLELGDSAVYFCASSRLPRGGHPNTEAFFGQGTRLTVV.

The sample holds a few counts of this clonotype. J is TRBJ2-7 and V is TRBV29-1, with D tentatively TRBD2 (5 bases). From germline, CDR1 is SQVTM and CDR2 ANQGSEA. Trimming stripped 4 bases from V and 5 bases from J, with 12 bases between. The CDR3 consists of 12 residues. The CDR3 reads CSVGPGSDEQYF. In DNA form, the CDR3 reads TGCAGCGTTGGCCCGGGGTCCGACGAGCAGTACTTC.

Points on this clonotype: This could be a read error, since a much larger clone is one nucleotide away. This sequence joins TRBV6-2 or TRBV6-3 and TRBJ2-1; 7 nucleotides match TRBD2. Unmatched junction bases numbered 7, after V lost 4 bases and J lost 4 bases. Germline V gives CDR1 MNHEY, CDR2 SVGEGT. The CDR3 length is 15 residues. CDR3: CASSLGRETYNEQFF. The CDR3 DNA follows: TGTGCCAGCAGTTTAGGGCGGGAGACATACAATGAGCAGTTCTTC.

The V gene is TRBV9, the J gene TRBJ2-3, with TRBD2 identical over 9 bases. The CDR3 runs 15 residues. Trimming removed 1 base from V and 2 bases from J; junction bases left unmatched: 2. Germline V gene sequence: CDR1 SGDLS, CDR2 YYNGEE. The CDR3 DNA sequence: TGTGCCAGCAGCGTAATAGCGGGAGTCACAGATACGCAGTATTTT. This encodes CASSVIAGVTDTQYF.

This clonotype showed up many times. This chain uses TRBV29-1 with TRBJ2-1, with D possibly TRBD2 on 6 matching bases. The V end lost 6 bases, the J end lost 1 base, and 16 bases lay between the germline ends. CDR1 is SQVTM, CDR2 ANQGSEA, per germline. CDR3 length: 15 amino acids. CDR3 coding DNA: TGCAGCGTCCCGTCCGGGAGCGGTTCCTACAATGAGCAGTTCTTC. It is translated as CSVPSGSGSYNEQFF.

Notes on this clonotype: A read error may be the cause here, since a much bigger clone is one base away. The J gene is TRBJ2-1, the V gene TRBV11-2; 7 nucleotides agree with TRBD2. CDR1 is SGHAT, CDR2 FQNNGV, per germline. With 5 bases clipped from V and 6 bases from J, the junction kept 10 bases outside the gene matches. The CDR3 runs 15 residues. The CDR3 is CASSLTSRERNEQFF. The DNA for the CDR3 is TGTGCCAGCAGCCTGACTAGCAGAGAGCGCAATGAGCAGTTCTTC.

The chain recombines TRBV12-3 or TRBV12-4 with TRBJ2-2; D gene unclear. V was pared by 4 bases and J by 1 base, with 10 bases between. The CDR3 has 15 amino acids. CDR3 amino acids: CASSSLLGNTGELFF. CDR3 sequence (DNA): TGTGCCAGCAGTTCCCTCCTAGGGAACACCGGGGAGCTGTTTTTT.

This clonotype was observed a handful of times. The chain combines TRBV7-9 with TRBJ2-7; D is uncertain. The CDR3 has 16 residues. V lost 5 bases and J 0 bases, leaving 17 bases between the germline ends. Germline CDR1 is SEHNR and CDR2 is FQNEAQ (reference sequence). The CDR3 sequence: CASSADPPVTSYEQYF. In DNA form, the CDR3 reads TGTGCCAGCAGCGCCGACCCCCCAGTCACCTCCTACGAGCAGTACTTC.

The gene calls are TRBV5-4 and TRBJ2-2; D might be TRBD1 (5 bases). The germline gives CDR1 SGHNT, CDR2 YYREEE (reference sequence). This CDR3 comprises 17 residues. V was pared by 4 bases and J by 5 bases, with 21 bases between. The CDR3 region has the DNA TGTGCCAGCAGCACATACCCAGGGAAAGGAGAGACCGGGGAGCTGTTTTTT. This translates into CASSTYPGKGETGELFF.

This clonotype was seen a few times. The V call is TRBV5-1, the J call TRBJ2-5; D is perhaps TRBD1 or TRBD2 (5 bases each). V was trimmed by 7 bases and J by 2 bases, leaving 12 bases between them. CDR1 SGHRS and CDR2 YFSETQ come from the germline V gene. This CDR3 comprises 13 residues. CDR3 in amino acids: CASYRGRQETQYF. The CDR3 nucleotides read TGCGCCAGCTACCGGGGCAGACAAGAGACCCAGTACTTC.

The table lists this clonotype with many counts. This chain's CDR3 is CASSFGGIEQFF. The CDR3, as DNA: TGTGCCAGCAGTTTCGGCGGGATTGAGCAGTTCTTC. The rearrangement links TRBV6-2 or TRBV6-3 to TRBJ2-1, with D tentatively TRBD2 (6 bases). The germline V gene encodes CDR1 MNHEY and CDR2 SVGEGT. Trimming shortened V by 4 bases and J by 9 bases, and 10 bases separated the two germline ends. This CDR3 has 12 residues.

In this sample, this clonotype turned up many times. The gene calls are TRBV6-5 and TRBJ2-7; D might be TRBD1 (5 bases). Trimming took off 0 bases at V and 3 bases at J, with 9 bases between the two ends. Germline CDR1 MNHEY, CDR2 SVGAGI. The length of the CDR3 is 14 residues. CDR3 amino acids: CASSYSSGIYEQYF. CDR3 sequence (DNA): TGTGCCAGCAGTTACTCCTCAGGGATCTACGAGCAGTACTTC.

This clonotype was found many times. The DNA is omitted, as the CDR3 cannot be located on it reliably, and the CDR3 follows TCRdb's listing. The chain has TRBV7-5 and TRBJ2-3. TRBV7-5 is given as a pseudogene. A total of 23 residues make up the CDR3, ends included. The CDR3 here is CISVSEARINTSRHSRGTDTQYF.

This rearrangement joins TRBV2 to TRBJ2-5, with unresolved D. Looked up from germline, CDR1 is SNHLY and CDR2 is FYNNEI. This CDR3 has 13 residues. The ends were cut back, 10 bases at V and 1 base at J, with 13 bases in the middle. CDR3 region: CATRSRSQETQYF. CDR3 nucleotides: TGTGCCACCCGGTCCCGGTCCCAAGAGACCCAGTACTTC.

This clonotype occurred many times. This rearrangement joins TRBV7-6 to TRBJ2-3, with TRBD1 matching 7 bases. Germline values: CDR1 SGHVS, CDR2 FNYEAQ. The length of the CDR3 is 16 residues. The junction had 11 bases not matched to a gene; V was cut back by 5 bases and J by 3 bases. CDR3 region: CASSHQQGWRTDTQYF. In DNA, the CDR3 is TGTGCCAGCAGCCACCAACAGGGGTGGAGGACAGATACGCAGTATTTT.

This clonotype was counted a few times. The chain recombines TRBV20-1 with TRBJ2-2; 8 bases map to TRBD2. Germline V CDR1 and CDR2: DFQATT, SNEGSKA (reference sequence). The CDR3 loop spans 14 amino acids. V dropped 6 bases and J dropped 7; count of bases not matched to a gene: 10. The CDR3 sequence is CSATSGRGIGELFF. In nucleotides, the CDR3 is TGCAGTGCCACCTCCGGGAGGGGGATCGGGGAGCTGTTTTTT.

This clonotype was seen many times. The CDR3 bases are TGTGCCAGCACCCACAGGACCCCCTCCTCCTACAATGAGCAGTTCTTC. Translating it yields CASTHRTPSSYNEQFF. The rearrangement joins TRBV6-1 to TRBJ2-1; D perhaps matches TRBD1 (5 bases). CDR3 length equals 16 residues. V lost 7 bases, J lost 0 bases, and 16 bases lay in between. Germline V gene lookup returns CDR1 MNHNS and CDR2 SASEGT.

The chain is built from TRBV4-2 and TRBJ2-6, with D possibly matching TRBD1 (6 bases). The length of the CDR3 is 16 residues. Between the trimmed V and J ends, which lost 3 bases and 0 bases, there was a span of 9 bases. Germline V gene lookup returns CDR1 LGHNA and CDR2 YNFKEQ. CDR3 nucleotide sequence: TGTGCCAGCAGCCAGGGGGCGAGCTCTGGGGCCAACGTCCTGACTTTC. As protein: CASSQGASSGANVLTF.

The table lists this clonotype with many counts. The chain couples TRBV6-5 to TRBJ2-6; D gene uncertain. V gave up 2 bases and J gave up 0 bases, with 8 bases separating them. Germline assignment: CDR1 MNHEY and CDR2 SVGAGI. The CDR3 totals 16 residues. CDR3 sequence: CASSYRRFSGANVLTF. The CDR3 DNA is TGTGCCAGCAGTTACCGCAGGTTCTCTGGGGCCAACGTCCTGACTTTC.

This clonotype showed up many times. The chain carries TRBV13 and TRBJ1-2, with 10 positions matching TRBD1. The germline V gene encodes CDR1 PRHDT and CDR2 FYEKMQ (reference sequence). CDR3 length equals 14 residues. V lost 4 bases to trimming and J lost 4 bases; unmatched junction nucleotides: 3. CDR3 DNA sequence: TGTGCCAGCAGCTCGGGACAGGGGTTCTATGGCTACACCTTC. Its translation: CASSSGQGFYGYTF.

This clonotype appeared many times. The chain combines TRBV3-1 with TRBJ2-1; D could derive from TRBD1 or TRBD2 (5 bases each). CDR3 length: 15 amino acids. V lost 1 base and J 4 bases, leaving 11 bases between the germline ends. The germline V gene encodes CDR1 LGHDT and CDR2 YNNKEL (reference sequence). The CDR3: CASSQVRGRYNEQFF. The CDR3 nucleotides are TGTGCCAGCAGCCAAGTGAGGGGCCGTTACAATGAGCAGTTCTTC.